The text below deals with one T cell receptor (beta chain). Its antigen is still unknown. Qualities for individual bases were not recorded, and no much larger clone is one base off. TCR CDR3 regions were amplified from genomic DNA by multiplex PCR using the deep immunoSEQ assay. Extracted genomic DNA from each cell subset was spread evenly across all wells of several immunoSEQ 96-well plates, with each plate serving as a replicate. Each replicate PCR for sorted subsets received roughly 0.2 ug genomic DNA, equal to tens of thousands of T cell genomes. The purified libraries were quantified using a Qubit 3.0 fluorometer, sized with a Bioanalyzer 2100, and then quantified again using the KAPA Library Quantification kit. Every immunoSEQ 96-well plate was sequenced on a separate single-read 150-cycle Illumina NextSeq 550 flow cell. For the original study's pipeline: Because the immunoSEQ output held only junctional sequences and lacked quality scores, the filtering could not match the filtering applied to full-length reads. Sequences were annotated with PyIR, a Python wrapper for IgBLAST v1.9, and V/J genes and CDR3 were assigned using IMGT germline references. Reads with weak V/J assignments (E-value above 1e-6), missing CDR3, stop codons, out-of-frame junctions, or ambiguous translated residues were removed. V3J clonotypes were defined as sequences sharing the same inferred V gene, J gene, and CDR3 amino acid sequence. To compute the percentage overlap between repertoires, the number of shared unique clonotypes was divided by the size of the smaller repertoire. RTK rarefaction, the Chao1 estimator, and Recon v2.1 estimates of unobserved clonotypes were used to assess repertoire richness. Generation probabilities were computed with OLGA for all TCRbeta clonotypes obtained by the gDNA method from a handful of donors. Drawn from immuneACCESS, this table holds only the in-frame rearrangements with V and J called that TCRdb kept. Clones are partly lost; checked studies trace under half to an unresolved V gene and leave the rest unexplained. That table supplies the V and J calls and clone size; D and trimming were determined from the DNA. Recorded for this sample are about 2.3 million clones; less than 95% of them occurred a single time. About 0.36% of the sample rests with the top ten.

This sample is part of a study of shared clonotypes between healthy human individuals (dated by TCRdb to the early 2020s). In the study overall: The cohort comprised a couple of women and three men aged 18 to 49 years. Per donor, three plates each were used for CD4 naive and CD4 memory, two for CD8 naive, and one for CD8 memory. To estimate repertoire size and how much clonotypes are shared between individuals, the study performed deep sequencing of blood TCR repertoires from a few healthy adults. To increase sequencing depth and limit assay-specific biases, TCR repertoire library preparation and sequencing were carried out by different laboratories using diverse techniques. Leukapheresis yielded between about 0.94 and 10 billion PBMCs per donor.

In the germline V gene, CDR1 corresponds to SGHRS and CDR2 to YFSETQ. From its cysteine to its phenylalanine, the CDR3 spans 14 amino acids. This entry keeps only the CDR3 DNA: 42 bases, framed from base 1. At the junction V is shortened by 4 bases and J by 6 bases; bases outside the gene matches: 4. On the study overall, not on this receptor specifically: Compared with non-shared clonotypes, clonotypes shared by all four sorted-subset donors had higher generation probabilities. Because the study included a small number of donors, the genetic and exposure-history diversity represented was limited. Rarefaction of sorted-subset datasets indicated incomplete sequencing despite the large sequencing depth. Naive subsets generally had larger estimated clonotype richness than memory subsets. When a handful of donors were compared, the shared fraction of clonotypes was about 5.2% for naive CD4, around 3.5% for naive CD8, 2.3% for memory CD4, and 0.4% for memory CD8. Pairwise subsampling led to the expectation that sequencing depth would affect the degree of clonotype sharing among donors. Sampling was restricted to blood, and TCR repertoires in tissues likely differ from the TCR repertoires found in blood.

The donors were healthy, HIV-negative adults who had no recently reported acute infections or vaccinations. All donors were Caucasian adults living in Nashville, Tennessee, USA. CD4+ T cells were enriched by magnetic negative selection, after which naive cells were positively selected on CD45RA and the negative fraction was taken as the memory subset. Blood was obtained by leukapheresis, after which PBMCs were separated by Ficoll-Histopaque density gradient centrifugation and cryopreserved in liquid nitrogen vapor phase. Analytical flow cytometry was used to check the purity and quantity of every magnetically sorted T cell population. Each sorted fraction had its genomic DNA isolated and then quantified by UV absorbance on a Nanodrop 2000c.

Rearrangement joined TRBV5-1 to TRBJ2-2, with 9 middle bases fitting TRBD1. This clonotype was obtained from a young man in good health. Some clones in this sample may be carry-over from other donors' samples. Sequencing was done on a sample of naive CD4+ T cells from PBMCs. What this sample's cell subset or site label stands for: CD45RA+ positively selected. The DNA reads as follows: TGCGCCAGCAGCACACAGGGGGCGCCCGGGGAGCTGTTTTTT. Its product reads: CASSTQGAPGELFF. With the rest looked up from the reference TRBV5-1 and TRBJ2-2 genes rather than sequenced, the full variable domain is KAGVTQTPRYLIKTRGQQVTLSCSPISGHRSVSWYQQTPGQGLQFLFEYFSETQRNKGNFPGRFSGRQFSNSRSEMNVSTLELGDSALYLCASSTQGAPGELFFGEGSRLTVL.